This is a list of T cell receptor beta chains from one sample in a study of shared clonotypes between healthy human individuals. Profiled with immunoSEQ multiplex PCR; TCRdb holds only in-frame clones, not every one. The data show millions of clones, about 95% seen once. Sequenced input: naive CD8+ T cells sorted from blood. These TCRs come from a man younger than 35 in good health. Each CDR3 is given with its conserved first and last residue. Clone size is stated in some rows and not others, as once, few, many or a class when expanded.

cdr3_length clone_size v_call cdr3_aa
15 once TRBV5-1 CASSLDSGRVREQYF
14 . TRBV7-9 CASSDGPPRHGYTF
14 . TRBV27 CASSFGGLNTEAFF
14 . TRBV14 CASSSVRDTYEQYF
18 . TRBV4-1 CASSQEASGGAGSYEQYF
13 . TRBV5-1 CASSLSSGNTIYF
13 . TRBV11-3 CASSEGQDTEAFF
15 . TRBV5-6 CASSDEGLAGDEQYF
14 . TRBV28 CASSPGLAGNTIYF
14 . TRBV15 CATSPSLGQPEQYF
16 . TRBV30 CAWSPPYRQGLPEAFF
16 . TRBV30 CAWSTYGLAGAGELFF
15 . TRBV27 CASSPWTGPNEKLFF
13 . TRBV27 CASSFGDSDTQYF
15 . TRBV10-1 CASSDTSGSRDTQYF
14 . TRBV5-6 CASSYLGKYNEQFF
14 . TRBV27 CASSLFGPSYEQYF
16 . TRBV2 CASSVKTGAYNSPLHF
13 . TRBV29-1 CSVVGRTNYGYTF
11 . TRBV15 CATSDNYEQYF
15 once TRBV5-4 CASSFLAGEMNEQFF
14 . TRBV6-5 CASSYDPTNYEQYF
14 few TRBV6-1 CASSEGGAWETQYF
12 . TRBV13 CASSLGLGEQYF
14 . TRBV5-4 CASSLAGQNTEAFF
14 . TRBV27 CASSFTGEIHEQYF
14 . TRBV10-3 CATWTPSSYNEQFF
16 . TRBV11-2 CASSLDTGLSGNTIYF
16 . TRBV27 CASSPGPGAPNYGYTF
12 . TRBV2 CASSGQFYEQYF
16 . TRBV5-5 CASSLLPGGVTGELFF
12 . TRBV7-9 CASSFGSYEQYF
13 . TRBV19 CASSPGLALEQYF
16 . TRBV4-2 CASSQDRTGLGTEAFF
15 once TRBV6-5 CASSYSTSGRYEQYF
15 . TRBV6-6 CASNLGTGGNQPQHF
15 . TRBV9 CASSSPRDLRETQYF
15 . TRBV7-9 CASSLGPVLGETQYF
15 once TRBV7-9 CASSKMVANTGELFF
17 . TRBV7-2 CASSLAPTKGTNYGYTF